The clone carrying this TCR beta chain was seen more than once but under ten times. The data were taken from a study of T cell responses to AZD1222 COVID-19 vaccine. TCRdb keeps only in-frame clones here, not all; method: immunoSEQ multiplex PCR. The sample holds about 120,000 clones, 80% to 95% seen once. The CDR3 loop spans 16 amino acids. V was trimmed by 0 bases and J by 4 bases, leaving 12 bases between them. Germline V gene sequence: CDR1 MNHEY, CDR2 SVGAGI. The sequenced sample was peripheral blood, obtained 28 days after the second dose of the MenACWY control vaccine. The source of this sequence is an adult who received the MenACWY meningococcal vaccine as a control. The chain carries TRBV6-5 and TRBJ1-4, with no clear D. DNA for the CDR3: TGTGCCAGCAGTTACTCGATACTCGGGGTTAATGAAAAACTGTTTTTT. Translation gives CASSYSILGVNEKLFF.